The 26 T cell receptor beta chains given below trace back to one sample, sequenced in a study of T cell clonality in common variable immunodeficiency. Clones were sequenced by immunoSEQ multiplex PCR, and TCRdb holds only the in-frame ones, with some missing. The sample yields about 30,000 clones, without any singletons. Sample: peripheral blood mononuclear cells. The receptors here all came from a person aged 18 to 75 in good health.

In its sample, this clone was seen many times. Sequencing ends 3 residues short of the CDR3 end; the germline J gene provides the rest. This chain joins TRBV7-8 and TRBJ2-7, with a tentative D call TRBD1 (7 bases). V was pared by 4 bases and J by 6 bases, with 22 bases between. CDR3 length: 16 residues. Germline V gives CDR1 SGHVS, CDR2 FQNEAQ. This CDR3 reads CASSSNAGTAGGEQYF. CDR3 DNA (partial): TGTGCCAGCAGCTCAAACGCCGGGACTGCAGGGGGCGAG. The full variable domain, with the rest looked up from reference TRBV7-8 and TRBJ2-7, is GAGVSQSPRYKVAKRGQDVALRCDPISGHVSLFWYQQALGQGPEFLTYFQNEAQLDKSGLPSDRFFAERPEGSVSTLKIQRTQQEDSAVYLCASSSNAGTAGGEQYFGPGTRLTVT.

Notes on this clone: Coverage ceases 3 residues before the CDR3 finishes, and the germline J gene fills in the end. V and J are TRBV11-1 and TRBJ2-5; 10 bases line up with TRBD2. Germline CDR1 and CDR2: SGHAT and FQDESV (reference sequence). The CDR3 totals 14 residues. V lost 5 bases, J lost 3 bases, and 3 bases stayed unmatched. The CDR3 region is CASSTGLAEETQYF. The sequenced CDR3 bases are TGTGCCAGCAGCACCGGACTAGCGGAAGAGACC.

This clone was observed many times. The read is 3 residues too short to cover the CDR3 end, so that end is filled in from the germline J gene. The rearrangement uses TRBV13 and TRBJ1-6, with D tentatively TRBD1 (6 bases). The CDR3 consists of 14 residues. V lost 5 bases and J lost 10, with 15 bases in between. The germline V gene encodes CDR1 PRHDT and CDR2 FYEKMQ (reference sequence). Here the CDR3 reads CASSPRQVASPLHF. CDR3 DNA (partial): TGTGCCAGCAGCCCCCGACAGGTAGCGTCACCC.

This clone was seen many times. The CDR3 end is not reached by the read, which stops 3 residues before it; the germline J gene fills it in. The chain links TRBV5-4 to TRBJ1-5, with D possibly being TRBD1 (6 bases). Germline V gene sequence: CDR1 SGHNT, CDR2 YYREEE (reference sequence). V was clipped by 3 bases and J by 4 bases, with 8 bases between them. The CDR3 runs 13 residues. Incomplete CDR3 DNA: TGTGCCAGCAGCTACGACAGGAATCAGCCC. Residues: CASSYDRNQP. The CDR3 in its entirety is CASSYDRNQPQHF.

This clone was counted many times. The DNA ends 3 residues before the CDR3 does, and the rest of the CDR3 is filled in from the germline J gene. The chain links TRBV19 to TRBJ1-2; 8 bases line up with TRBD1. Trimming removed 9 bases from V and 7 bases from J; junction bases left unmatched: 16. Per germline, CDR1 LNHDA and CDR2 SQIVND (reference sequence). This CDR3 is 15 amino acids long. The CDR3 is CASQMDRADVFGYTF. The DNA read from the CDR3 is TGTGCCAGCCAGATGGACAGGGCGGACGTCTTTGGC.

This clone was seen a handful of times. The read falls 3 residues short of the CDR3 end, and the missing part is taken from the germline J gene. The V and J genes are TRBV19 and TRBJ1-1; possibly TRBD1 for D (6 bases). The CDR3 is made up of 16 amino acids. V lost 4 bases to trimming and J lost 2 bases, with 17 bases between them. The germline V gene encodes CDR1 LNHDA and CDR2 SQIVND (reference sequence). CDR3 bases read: TGTGCCAGTAGTACTCCAGGGGTGGGAACAAACACTGAA. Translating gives CASSTPGVGTNTE. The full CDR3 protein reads CASSTPGVGTNTEAFF.

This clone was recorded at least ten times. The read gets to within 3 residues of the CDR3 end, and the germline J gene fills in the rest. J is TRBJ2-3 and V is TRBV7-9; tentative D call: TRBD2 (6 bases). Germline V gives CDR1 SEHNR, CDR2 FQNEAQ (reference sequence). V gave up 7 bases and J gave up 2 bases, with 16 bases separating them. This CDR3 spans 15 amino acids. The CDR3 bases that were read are TGTGCCAGCAAACGGGACTGGTCTCACACAGATACG. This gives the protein CASKRDWSHTDT. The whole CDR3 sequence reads CASKRDWSHTDTQYF. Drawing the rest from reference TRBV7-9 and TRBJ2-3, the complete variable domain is DTGVSQNPRHKITKRGQNVTFRCDPISEHNRLYWYRQTLGQGPEFLTYFQNEAQLEKSRLLSDRFSAERPKGSFSTLEIQRTEQGDSAMYLCASKRDWSHTDTQYFGPGTRLTVL.

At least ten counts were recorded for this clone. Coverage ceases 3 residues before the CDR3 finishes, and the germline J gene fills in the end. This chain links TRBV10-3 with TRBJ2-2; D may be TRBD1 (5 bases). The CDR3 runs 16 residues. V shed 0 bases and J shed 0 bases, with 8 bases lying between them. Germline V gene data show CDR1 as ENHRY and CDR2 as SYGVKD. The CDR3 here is CAISESTRANTGELFF. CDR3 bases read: TGTGCCATCAGTGAGTCGACCAGGGCGAACACCGGGGAG.

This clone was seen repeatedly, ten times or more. The sequenced part of the CDR3 DNA is TGCGCCTCCAAGGCCGGGGGTCCCGCTACCGACTACGAG. This codes for CASKAGGPATDYE. The complete CDR3 protein is CASKAGGPATDYEQYF. V gene TRBV5-1 combines with J gene TRBJ2-7, with D possibly TRBD2 on 6 matching bases. The read comes to an end 3 residues before the CDR3 does, leaving the germline J gene to fill in the end. Germline V gene lookup returns CDR1 SGHRS and CDR2 YFSETQ. V lost 10 bases and J lost 3, with 26 bases in between. This CDR3 comprises 16 residues.

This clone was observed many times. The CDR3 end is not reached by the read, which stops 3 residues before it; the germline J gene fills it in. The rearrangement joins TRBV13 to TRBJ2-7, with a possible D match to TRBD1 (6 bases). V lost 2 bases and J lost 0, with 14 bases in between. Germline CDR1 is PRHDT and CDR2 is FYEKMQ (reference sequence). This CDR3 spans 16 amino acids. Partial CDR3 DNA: TGTGCCAGCAGCTTAACACAGGGATTGGGCTCCTACGAG. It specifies CASSLTQGLGSYE. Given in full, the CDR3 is CASSLTQGLGSYEQYF.

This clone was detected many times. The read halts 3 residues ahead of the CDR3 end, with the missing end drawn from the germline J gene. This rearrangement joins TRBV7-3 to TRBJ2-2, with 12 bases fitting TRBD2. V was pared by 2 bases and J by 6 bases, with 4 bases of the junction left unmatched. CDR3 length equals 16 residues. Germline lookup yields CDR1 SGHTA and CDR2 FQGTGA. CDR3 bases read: TGTGCCAGCAGCTTATGGCTAGCGGGGGGGCCCGGGGAG. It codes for CASSLWLAGGPGE. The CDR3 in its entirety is CASSLWLAGGPGELFF.

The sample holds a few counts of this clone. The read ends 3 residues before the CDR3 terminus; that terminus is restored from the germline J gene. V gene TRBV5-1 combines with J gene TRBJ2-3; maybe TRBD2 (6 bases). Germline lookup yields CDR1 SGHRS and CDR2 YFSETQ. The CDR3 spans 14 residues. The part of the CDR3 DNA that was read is TGCGCCAGCAGCTTGTCTCGGCGGGAAGAGACG. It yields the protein CASSLSRREET. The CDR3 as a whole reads CASSLSRREETQYF.

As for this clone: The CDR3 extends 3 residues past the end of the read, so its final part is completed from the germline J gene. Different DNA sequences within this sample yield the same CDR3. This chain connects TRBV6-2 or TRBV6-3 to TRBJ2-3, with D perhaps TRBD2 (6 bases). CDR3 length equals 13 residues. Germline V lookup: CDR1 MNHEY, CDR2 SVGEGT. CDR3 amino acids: CASSRGLGETQYF. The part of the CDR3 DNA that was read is TGTGCCAGCAGTAGGGGACTTGGCGAGACG.

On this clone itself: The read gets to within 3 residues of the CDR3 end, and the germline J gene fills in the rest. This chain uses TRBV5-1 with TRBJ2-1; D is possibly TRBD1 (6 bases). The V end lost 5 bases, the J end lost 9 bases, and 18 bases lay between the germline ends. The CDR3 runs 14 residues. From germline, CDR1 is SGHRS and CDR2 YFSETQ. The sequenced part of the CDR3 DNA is TGCGCCAGCAGTTCCTCAGGGGACCTGGGTGAG. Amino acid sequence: CASSSSGDLGE. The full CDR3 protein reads CASSSSGDLGEQFF.

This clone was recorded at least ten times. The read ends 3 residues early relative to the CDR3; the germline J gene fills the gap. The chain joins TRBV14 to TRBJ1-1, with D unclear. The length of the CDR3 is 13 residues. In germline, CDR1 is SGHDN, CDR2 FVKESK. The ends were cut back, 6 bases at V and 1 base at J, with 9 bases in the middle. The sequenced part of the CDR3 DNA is TGTGCCAGCAGAGCCGACACGAACACTGAA. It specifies CASRADTNTE. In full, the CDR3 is CASRADTNTEAFF.

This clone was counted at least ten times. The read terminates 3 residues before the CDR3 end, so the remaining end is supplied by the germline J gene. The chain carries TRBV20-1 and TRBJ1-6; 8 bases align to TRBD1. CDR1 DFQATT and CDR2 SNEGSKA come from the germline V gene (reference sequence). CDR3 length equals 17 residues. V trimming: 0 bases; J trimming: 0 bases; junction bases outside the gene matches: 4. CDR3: CSARDRTGSSYNSPLHF. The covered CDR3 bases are TGCAGTGCTAGAGATAGGACAGGGAGCTCCTATAATTCACCC.

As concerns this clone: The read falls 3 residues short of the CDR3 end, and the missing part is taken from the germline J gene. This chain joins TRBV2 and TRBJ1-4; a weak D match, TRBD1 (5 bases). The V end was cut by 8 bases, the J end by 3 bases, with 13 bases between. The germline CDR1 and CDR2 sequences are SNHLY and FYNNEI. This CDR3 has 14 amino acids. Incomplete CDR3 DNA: TGTGCCAGCCTGGGCAGGGCGTCTAATGAAAAA. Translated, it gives CASLGRASNEK. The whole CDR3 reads CASLGRASNEKLFF.

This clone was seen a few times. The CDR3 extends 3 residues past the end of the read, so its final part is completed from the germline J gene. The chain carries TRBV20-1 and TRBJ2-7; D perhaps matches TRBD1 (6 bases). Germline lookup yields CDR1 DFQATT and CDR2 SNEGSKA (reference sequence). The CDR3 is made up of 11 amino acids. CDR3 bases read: TGCAGGGGACAAAACTCCTACGAG. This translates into CRGQNSYE. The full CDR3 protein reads CRGQNSYEQYF.

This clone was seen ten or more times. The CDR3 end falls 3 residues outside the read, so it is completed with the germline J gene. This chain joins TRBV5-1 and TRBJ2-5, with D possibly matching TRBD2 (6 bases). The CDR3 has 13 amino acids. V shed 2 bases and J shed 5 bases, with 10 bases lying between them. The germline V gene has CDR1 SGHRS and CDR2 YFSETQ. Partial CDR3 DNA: TGCGCCAGCAGCTTTGCGGGGAATGAGACC. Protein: CASSFAGNET. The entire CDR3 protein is CASSFAGNETQYF. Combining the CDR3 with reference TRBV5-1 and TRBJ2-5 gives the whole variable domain KAGVTQTPRYLIKTRGQQVTLSCSPISGHRSVSWYQQTPGQGLQFLFEYFSETQRNKGNFPGRFSGRQFSNSRSEMNVSTLELGDSALYLCASSFAGNETQYFGPGTRLLVL.

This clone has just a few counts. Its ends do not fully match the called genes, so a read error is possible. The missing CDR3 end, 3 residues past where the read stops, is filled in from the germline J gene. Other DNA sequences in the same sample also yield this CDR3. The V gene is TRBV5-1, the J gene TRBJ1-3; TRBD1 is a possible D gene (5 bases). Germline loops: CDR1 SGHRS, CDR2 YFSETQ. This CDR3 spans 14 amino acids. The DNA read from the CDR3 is TGCGCCAGCAAAGACAGCATCTCTGGAAACACG. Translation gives CASKDSISGNT. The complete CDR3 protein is CASKDSISGNTIYF.

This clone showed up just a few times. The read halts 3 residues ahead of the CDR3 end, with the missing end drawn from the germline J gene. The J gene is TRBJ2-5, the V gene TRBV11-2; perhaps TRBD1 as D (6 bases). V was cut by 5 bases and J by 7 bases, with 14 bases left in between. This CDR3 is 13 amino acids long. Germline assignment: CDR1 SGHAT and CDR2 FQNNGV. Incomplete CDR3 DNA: TGTGCCAGCAGCCTTGACAGGACGGGGACC. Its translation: CASSLDRTGT. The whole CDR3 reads CASSLDRTGTQYF.

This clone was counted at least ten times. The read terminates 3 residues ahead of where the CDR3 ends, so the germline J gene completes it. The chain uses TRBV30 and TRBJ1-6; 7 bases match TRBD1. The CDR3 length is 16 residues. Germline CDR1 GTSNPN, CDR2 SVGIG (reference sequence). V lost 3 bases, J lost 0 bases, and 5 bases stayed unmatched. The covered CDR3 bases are TGTGCCTGGAGGGGACAGATTAGCTCCTATAATTCACCC. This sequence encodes CAWRGQISSYNSP. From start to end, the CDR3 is CAWRGQISSYNSPLHF.

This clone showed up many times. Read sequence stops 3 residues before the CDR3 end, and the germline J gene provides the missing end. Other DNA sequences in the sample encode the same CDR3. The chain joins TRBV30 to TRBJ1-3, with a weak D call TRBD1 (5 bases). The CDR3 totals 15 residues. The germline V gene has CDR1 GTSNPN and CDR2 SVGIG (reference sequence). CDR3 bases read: TGTGCCTGGAGATTTGGGCGTGTTCCGTGGGGCGCC. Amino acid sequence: CAWRFGRVPWGA. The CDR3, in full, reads CAWRFGRVPWGAIYF. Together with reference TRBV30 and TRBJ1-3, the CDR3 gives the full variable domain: SQTIHQWPATLVQPVGSPLSLECTVEGTSNPNLYWYRQAAGRGLQLLFYSVGIGQISSEVPQNLSASRPQDRQFILSSKKLLLSDSGFYLCAWRFGRVPWGAIYFGEGSWLTVV.

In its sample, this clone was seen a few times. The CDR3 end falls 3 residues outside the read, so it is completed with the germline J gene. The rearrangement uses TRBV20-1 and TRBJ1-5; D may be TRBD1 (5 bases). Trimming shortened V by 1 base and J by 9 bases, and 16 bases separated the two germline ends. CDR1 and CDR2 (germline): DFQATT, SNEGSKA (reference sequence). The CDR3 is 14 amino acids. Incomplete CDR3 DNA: TGCAGTGCTAGAGGCAGGGAGCCGGGTTCGCCC. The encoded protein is CSARGREPGSP. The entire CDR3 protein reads CSARGREPGSPQHF.

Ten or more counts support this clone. CDR3 region: CASLRDRGGYEQYF. CDR3 bases read: TGTGCCAGCCTCCGGGACAGGGGCGGCTACGAG. The chain has TRBV2 and TRBJ2-7; 10 nucleotides agree with TRBD1. The read ends 3 residues early relative to the CDR3; the germline J gene fills the gap. CDR3 length: 14 amino acids. Germline lookup yields CDR1 SNHLY and CDR2 FYNNEI. After removal of 8 bases from V and 3 bases from J, the junction contained 7 bases not matched to a gene. Complete variable domain (other parts from reference TRBV2 and TRBJ2-7): EPEVTQTPSHQVTQMGQEVILRCVPISNHLYFYWYRQILGQKVEFLVSFYNNEISEKSEIFDDQFSVERPDGSNFTLKIRSTKLEDSAMYFCASLRDRGGYEQYFGPGTRLTVT.

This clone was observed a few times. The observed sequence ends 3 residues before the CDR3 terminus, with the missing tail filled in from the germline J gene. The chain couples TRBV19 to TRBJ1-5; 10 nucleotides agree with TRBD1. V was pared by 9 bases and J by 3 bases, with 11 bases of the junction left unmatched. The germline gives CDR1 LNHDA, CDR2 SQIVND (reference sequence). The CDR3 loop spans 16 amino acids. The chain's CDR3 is CASEATGGVLNQPQHF. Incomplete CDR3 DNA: TGTGCCAGCGAAGCGACAGGGGGCGTCCTCAATCAGCCC.